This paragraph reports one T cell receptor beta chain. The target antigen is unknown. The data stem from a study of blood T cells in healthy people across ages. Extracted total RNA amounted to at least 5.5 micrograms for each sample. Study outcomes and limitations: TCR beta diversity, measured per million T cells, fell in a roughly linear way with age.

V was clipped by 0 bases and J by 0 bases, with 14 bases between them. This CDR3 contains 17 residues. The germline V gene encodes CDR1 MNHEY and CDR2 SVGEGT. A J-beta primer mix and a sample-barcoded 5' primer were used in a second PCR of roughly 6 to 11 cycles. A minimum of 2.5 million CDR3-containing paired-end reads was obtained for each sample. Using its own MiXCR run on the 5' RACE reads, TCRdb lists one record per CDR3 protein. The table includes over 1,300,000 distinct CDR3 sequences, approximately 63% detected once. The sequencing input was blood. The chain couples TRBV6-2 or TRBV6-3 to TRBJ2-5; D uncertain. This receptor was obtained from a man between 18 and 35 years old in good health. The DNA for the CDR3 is TGTGCCAGCAGTTACTCCCCGATGTCGTATTACCAAGAGACCCAGTACTTC. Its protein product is CASSYSPMSYYQETQYF.